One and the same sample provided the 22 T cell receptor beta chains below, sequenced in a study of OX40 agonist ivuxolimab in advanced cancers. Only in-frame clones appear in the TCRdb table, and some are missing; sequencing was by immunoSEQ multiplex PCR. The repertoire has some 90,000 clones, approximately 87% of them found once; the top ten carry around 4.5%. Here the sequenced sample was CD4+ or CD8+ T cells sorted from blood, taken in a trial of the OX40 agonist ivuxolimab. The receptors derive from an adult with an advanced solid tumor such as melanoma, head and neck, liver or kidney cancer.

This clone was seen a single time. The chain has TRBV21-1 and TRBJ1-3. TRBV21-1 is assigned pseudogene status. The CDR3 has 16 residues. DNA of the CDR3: TGTGCCAGCAGCCTTAACTCGCGGTATTCCGGAAACACCATATATTTT. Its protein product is CASSLNSRYSGNTIYF.

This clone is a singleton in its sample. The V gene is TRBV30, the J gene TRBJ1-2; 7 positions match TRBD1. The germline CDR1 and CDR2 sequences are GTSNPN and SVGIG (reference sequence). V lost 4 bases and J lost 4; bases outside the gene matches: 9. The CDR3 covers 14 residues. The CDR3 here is CAWTPGGAIYGYTF. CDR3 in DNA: TGTGCCTGGACCCCAGGGGGGGCAATCTATGGCTACACCTTC.

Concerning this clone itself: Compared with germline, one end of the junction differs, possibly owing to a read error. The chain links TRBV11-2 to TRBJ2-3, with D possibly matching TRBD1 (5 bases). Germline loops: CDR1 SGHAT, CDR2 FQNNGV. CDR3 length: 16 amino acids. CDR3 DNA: TGTGCCGGCAGCTTAGGGGTCCAACTTAGCACAGATACGCAGTATTTT. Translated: CAGSLGVQLSTDTQYF. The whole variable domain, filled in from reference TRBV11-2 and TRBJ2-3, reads EAGVAQSPRYKIIEKRQSVAFWCNPISGHATLYWYQQILGQGPKLLIQFQNNGVVDDSQLPKDRFSAERLKGVDSTLKIQPAKLEDSAVYLCAGSLGVQLSTDTQYFGPGTRLTVL.

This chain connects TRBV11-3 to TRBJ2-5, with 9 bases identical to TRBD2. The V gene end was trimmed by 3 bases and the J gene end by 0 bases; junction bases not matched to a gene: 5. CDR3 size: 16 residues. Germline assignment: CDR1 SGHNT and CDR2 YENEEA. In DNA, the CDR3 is TGTGCCAGCAGCTTTCAGACTAGCGGTAACCAAGAGACCCAGTACTTC. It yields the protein CASSFQTSGNQETQYF.

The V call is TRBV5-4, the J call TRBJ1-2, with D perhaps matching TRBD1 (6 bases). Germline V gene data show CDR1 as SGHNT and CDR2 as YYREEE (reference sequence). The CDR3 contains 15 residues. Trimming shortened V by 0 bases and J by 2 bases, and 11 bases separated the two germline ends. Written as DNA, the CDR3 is TGTGCCAGCAGCTTGGTGTCAGGGGTAAACTATGGCTACACCTTC. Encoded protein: CASSLVSGVNYGYTF.

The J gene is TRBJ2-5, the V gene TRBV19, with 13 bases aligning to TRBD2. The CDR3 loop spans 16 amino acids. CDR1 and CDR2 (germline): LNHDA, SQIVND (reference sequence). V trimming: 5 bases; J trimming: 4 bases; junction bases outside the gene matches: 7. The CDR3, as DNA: TGTGCCAGTAGTCCCTGGACTAGCGGGAGAGGAGAGACCCAGTACTTC. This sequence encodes CASSPWTSGRGETQYF.

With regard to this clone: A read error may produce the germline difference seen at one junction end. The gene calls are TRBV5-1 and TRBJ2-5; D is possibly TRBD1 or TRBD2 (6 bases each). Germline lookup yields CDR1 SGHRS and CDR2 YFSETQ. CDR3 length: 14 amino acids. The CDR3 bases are TGTGCCAGCAGCTTGGTAGGAGGGGGAGAGACCCAGTACTTC. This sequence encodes CASSLVGGGETQYF.

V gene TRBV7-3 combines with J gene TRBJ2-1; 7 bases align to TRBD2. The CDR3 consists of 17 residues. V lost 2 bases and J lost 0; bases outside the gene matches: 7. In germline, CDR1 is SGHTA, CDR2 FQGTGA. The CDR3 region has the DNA TGTGCCAGCAGCTTACAGGGTGGCGGGAGCTCCTACAATGAGCAGTTCTTC. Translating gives CASSLQGGGSSYNEQFF.

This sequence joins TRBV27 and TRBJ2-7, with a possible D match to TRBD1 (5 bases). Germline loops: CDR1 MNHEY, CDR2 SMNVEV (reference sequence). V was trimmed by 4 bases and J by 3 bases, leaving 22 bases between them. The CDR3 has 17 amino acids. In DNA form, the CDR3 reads TGTGCCAGCAGTTACAGCTCTTCACAGGACCAAATCTACGAGCAGTACTTC. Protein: CASSYSSSQDQIYEQYF.

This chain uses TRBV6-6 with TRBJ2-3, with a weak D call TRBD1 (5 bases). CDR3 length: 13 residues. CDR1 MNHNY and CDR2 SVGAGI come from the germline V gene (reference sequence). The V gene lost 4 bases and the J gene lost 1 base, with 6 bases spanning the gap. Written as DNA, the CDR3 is TGTGCCAGCAGTTCCAGGGGCACAGATACGCAGTATTTT. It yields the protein CASSSRGTDTQYF.

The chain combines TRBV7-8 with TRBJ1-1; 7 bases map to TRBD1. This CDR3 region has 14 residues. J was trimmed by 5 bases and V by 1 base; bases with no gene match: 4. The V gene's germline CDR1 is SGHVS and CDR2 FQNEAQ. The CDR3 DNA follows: TGTGCCAGCAGCTTAGGCAGGGGGGAGACTGAAGCTTTCTTT. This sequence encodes CASSLGRGETEAFF.

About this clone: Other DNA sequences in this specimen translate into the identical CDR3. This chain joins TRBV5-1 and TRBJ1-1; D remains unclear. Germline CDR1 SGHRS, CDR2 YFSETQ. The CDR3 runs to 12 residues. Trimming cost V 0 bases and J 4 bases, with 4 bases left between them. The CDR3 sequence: CASSLEGTEAFF. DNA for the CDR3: TGCGCCAGCAGCTTGGAGGGCACTGAAGCTTTCTTT.

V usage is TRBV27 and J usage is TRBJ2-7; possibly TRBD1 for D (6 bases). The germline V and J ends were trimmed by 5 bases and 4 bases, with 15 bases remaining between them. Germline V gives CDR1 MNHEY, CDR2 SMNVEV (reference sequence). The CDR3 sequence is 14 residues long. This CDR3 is CASSRTVSGYEQYF. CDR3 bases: TGTGCCAGCAGTCGGACAGTTTCCGGGTACGAGCAGTACTTC.

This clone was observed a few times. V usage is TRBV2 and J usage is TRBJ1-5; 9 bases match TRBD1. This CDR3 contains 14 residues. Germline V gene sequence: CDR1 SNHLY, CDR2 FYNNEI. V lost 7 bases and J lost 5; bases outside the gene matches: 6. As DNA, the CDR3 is TGTGCCAGCACCATACAGGGGGCCGATCAGCCCCAGCATTTT. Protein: CASTIQGADQPQHF.

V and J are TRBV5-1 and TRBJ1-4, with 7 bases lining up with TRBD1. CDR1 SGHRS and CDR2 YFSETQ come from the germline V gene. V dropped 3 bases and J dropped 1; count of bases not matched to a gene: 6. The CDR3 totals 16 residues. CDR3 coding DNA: TGCGCCAGCAGCTCAGGGGGTAGAGGAACTAATGAAAAACTGTTTTTT. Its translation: CASSSGGRGTNEKLFF.

As DNA, the CDR3 is TGTGCCAGCAGCCAATCCCAGGGAGCCAAAAACATTCAGTACTTC. Encoded protein: CASSQSQGAKNIQYF. J is TRBJ2-4 and V is TRBV7-2, with D possibly TRBD1 on 5 matching bases. V was shortened by 5 bases and J by 0 bases, with 11 bases between the two germline ends. The CDR3 has 15 residues. Germline V CDR1 and CDR2: SGHTA, FQGNSA.

In DNA form, the CDR3 reads TGTGCCAGCAGGACTAGCGGTGGGGCCGGGGAGCTGTTTTTT. Its protein is CASRTSGGAGELFF. V is TRBV9 and J is TRBJ2-2, with TRBD2 matching 9 bases. The V segment lost 5 bases and the J segment 6 bases; nucleotides outside the gene matches: 5. Germline lookup yields CDR1 SGDLS and CDR2 YYNGEE. The CDR3 extends over 14 amino acids.

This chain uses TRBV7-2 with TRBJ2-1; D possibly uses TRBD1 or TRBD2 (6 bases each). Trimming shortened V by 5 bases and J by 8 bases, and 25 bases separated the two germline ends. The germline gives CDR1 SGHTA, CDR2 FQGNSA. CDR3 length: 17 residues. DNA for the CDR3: TGTGCCAGCAGCCCCTCCTCTAGGGGGGCCGGATTTGATGAGCAGTTCTTC. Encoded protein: CASSPSSRGAGFDEQFF.

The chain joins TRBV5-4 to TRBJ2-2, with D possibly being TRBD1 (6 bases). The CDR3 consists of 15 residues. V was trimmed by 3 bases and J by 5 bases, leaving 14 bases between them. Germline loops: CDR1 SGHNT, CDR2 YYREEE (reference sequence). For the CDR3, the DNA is TGTGCCAGCAGCTCTAGAGGGGGAGTTACCGGGGAGCTGTTTTTT. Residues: CASSSRGGVTGELFF.

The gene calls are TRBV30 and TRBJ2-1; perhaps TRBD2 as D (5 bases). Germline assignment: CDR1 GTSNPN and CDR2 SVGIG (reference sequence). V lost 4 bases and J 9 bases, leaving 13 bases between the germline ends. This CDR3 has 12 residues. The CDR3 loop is CAWNPLEGEQFF. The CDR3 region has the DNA TGTGCCTGGAACCCCCTTGAGGGTGAGCAGTTCTTC.

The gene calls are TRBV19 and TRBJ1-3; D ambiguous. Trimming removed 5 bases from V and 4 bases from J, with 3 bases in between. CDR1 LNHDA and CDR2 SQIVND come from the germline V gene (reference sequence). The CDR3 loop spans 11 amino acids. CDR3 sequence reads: CASSSGNTIYF. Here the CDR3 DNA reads TGTGCCAGTAGTTCCGGAAACACCATATATTTT.

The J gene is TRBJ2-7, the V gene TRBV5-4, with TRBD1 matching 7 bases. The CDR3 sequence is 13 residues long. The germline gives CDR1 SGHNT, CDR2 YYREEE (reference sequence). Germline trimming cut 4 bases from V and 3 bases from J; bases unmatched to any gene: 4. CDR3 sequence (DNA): TGTGCCAGCAGCCTGACAGGGAGCTACGAGCAGTACTTC. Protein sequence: CASSLTGSYEQYF.